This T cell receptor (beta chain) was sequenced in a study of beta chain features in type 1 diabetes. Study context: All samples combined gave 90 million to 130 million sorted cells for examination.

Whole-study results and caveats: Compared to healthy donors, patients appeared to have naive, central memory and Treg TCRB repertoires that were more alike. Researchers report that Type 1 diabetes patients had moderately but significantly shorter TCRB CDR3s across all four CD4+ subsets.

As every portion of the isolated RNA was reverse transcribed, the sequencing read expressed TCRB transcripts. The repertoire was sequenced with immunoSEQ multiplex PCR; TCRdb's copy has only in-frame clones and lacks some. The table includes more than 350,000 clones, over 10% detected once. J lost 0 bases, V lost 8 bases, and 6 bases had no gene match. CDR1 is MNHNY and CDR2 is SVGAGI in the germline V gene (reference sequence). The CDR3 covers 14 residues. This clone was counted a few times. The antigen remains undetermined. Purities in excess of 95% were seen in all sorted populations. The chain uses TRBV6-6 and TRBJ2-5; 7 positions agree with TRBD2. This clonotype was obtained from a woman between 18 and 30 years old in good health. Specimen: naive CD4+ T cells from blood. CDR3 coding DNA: TGTGCCAGCGGTGCTAGCGGACACCAAGAGACCCAGTACTTC. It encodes CASGASGHQETQYF.